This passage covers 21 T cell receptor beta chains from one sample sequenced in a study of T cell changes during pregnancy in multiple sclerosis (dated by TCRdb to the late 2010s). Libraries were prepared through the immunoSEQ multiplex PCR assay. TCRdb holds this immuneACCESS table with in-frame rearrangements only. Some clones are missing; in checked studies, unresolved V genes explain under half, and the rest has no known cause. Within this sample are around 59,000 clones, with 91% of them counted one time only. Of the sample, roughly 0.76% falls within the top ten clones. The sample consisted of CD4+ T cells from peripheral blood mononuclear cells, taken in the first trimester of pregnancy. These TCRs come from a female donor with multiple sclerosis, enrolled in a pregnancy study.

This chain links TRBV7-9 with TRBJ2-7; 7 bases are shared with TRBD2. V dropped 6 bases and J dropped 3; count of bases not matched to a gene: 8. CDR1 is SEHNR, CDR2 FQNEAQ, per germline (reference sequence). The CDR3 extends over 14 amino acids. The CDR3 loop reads CASSLQGGRYEQYF. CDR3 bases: TGTGCCAGCAGTTTGCAGGGAGGGCGCTACGAGCAGTACTTC.

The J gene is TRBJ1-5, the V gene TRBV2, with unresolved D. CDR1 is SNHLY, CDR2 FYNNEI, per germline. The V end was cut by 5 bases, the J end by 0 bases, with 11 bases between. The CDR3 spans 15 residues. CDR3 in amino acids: CASSRSDYSNQPQHF. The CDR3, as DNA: TGTGCCAGCAGTCGGAGTGATTATAGCAATCAGCCCCAGCATTTT.

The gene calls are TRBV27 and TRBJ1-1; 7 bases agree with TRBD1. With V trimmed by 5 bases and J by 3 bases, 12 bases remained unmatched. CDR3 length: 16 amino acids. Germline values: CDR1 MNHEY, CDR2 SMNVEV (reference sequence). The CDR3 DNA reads TGTGCCAGCAGTGTGGTCAGGGGGGTGAGCTACACTGAAGCTTTCTTT. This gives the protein CASSVVRGVSYTEAFF.

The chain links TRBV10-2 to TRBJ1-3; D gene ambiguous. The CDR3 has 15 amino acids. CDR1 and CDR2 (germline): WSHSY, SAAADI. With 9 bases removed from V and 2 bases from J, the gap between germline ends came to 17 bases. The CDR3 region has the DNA TGCGCCAGTCGCGCCCAGGCCGGGGCTGGAAACACCATATATTTT. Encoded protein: CASRAQAGAGNTIYF.

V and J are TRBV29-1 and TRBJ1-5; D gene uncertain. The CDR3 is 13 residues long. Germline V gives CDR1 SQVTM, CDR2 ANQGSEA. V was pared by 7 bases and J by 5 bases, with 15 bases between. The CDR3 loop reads CSGAGGRDQPQHF. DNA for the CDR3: TGCAGCGGTGCGGGAGGGAGGGATCAGCCCCAGCATTTT.

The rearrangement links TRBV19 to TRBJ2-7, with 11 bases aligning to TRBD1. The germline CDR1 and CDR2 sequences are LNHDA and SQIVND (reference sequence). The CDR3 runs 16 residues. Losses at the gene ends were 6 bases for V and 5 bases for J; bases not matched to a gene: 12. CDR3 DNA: TGTGCCAGTAGAAACTCGTGGGGACAGGGGGTCGACGAGCAGTACTTC. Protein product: CASRNSWGQGVDEQYF.

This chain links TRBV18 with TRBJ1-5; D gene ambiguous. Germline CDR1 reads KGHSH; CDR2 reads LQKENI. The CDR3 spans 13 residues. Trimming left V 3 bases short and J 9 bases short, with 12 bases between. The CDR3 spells CASSPGAERPQHF. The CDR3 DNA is TGTGCCAGCTCACCGGGCGCCGAACGGCCCCAGCATTTT.

The CDR3 coding sequence is TGTGCCAGCTCACCGGGAGGAAGTGAGACCCAGTACTTC. Its translation is CASSPGGSETQYF. The chain couples TRBV18 to TRBJ2-5; a weak D match, TRBD2 (6 bases). Trimming shortened V by 3 bases and J by 5 bases, and 10 bases separated the two germline ends. Germline loops: CDR1 KGHSH, CDR2 LQKENI. The CDR3 consists of 13 residues.

As DNA, the CDR3 is TGTGCCACCAGCTGGACAGGTCGTGGCTACACCTTC. Encoded protein: CATSWTGRGYTF. This chain joins TRBV15 and TRBJ1-2; 7 nucleotides align to TRBD1. CDR3 size: 12 residues. Germline V gene sequence: CDR1 LNHNV, CDR2 YYDKDF (reference sequence). The V gene end was trimmed by 5 bases and the J gene end by 7 bases; junction bases not matched to a gene: 4.

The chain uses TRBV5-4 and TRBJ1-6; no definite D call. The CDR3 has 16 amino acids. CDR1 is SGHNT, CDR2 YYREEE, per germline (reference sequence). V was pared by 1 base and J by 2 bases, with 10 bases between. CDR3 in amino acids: CASSLLPRTYNSPLHF. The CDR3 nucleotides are TGTGCCAGCAGCTTGCTGCCGCGGACCTATAATTCACCCCTCCACTTT.

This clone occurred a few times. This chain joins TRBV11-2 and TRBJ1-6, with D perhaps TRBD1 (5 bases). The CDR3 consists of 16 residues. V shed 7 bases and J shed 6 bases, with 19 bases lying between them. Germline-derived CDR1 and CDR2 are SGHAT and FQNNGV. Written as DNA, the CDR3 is TGTGCCAGCACCGAATGGGGGAGGGCCCGTAATTCACCCCTCCACTTT. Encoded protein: CASTEWGRARNSPLHF.

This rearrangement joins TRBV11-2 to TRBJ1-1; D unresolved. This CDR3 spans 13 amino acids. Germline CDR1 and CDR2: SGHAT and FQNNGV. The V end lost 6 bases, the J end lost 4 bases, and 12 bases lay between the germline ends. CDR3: CASRPTRGTEAFF. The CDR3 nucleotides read TGTGCCAGCAGACCGACACGGGGCACTGAAGCTTTCTTT.

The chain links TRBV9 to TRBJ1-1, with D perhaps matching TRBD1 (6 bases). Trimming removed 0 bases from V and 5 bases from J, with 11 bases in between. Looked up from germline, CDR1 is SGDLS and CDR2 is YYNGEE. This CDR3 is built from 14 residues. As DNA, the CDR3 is TGTGCCAGCAGCGTAGAGATCCAGGGGACTGAAGCTTTCTTT. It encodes CASSVEIQGTEAFF.

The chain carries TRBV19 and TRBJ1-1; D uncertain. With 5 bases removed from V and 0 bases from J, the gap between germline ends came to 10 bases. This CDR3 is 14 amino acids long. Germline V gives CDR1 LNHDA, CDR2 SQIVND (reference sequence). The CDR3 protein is CASSPLELNTEAFF. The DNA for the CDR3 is TGTGCCAGTAGTCCCTTAGAATTGAACACTGAAGCTTTCTTT.

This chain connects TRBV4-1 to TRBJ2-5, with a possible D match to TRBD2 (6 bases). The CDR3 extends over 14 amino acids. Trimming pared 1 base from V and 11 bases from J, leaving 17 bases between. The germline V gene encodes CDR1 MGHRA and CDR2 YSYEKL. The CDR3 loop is CASSQVGGRGEQYF. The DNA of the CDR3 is TGCGCCAGCAGCCAAGTCGGAGGGAGAGGAGAGCAGTACTTC.

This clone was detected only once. The chain's CDR3 is CASSEFLNQKLFF. CDR3 in DNA: TGTGCCAGCAGTGAGTTCCTGAACCAAAAACTGTTTTTT. The rearrangement uses TRBV6-6 and TRBJ1-4; D is uncertain. With 5 bases removed from V and 9 bases from J, the gap between germline ends came to 13 bases. Germline V gene lookup returns CDR1 MNHNY and CDR2 SVGAGI (reference sequence). The CDR3 has 13 amino acids.

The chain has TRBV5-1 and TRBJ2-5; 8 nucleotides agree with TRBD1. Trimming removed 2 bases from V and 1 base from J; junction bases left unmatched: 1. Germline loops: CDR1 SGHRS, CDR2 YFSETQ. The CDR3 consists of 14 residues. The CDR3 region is CASSLTGGQETQYF. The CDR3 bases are TGCGCCAGCAGCTTAACAGGGGGCCAAGAGACCCAGTACTTC.

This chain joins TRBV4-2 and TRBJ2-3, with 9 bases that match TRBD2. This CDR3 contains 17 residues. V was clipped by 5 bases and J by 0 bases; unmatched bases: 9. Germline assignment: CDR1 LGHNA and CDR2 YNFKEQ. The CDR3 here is CASSGRSSGGSTDTQYF. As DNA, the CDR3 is TGTGCCAGCAGCGGGAGGAGTAGCGGGGGTAGCACAGATACGCAGTATTTT.

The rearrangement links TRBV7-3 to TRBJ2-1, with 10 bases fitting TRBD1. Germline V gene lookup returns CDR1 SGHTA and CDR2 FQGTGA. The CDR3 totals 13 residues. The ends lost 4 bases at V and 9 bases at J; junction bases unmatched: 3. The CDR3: CASSSDRGGEQFF. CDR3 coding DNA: TGTGCCAGCAGCTCGGACAGGGGGGGTGAGCAGTTCTTC.

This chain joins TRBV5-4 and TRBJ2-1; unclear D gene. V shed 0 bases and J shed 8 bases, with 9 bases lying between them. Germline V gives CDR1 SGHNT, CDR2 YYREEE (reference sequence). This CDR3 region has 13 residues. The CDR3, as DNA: TGTGCCAGCAGCTTGGGGCCTTTCGATGAGCAGTTCTTC. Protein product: CASSLGPFDEQFF.

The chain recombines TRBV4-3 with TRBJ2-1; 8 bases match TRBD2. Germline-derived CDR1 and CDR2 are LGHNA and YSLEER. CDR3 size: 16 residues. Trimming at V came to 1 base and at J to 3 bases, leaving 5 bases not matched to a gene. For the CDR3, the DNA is TGCGCCAGCAGCCAAGCACCCGGGACTAGCTACAATGAGCAGTTCTTC. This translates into CASSQAPGTSYNEQFF.